The 29 T cell receptor beta chains below were found in one sample sequenced in a study of PD-L1 blockade in urothelial cancer (dated by TCRdb to the late 2010s). Library creation used the immunoSEQ multiplex PCR assay. Imported from immuneACCESS, the table was reduced by TCRdb to in-frame sequences with V and J called. These copies leave out some clones; in studies compared against another copy, an unresolved V gene accounts for under half, and the cause of the remainder is not known. This sample comprises 80,000 to 100,000 clones, 82% of them detected only once. The top ten constitute over 7.5% of the sample. The source was PBMCs, collected around atezolizumab (anti-PD-L1) treatment. The receptor source for this set is a man between 70 and 80 years old with urothelial cancer.

This clone showed up just once. CDR3 residues: CASTRGSTGELFF. CDR3 DNA: TGTGCCAGCACCCGCGGTTCCACCGGGGAGCTGTTTTTT. This chain links TRBV6-5 with TRBJ2-2; D unclear. The CDR3 totals 13 residues. Trimming pared 7 bases from V and 4 bases from J, leaving 10 bases between. Germline V gene data show CDR1 as MNHEY and CDR2 as SVGAGI.

This chain uses TRBV2 with TRBJ1-6, with D unresolved. Germline CDR1 and CDR2: SNHLY and FYNNEI. V was cut by 4 bases and J by 4 bases, with 8 bases left in between. This CDR3 region has 14 residues. CDR3 nucleotide sequence: TGTGCCAGCAGTGCAACTAATTATAATTCACCCCTCCACTTT. This encodes CASSATNYNSPLHF.

CDR3 region: CASSPLAGGYEQYF. The CDR3 DNA is TGTGCCAGCAGCCCACTAGCGGGGGGCTACGAGCAGTACTTC. The V and J genes are TRBV7-2 and TRBJ2-7, with TRBD2 identical over 12 bases. V shed 5 bases and J 3 bases; nucleotides not matched to a gene: 2. CDR1 and CDR2 from the germline V gene are SGHTA and FQGNSA. CDR3 length: 14 residues.

This chain connects TRBV5-1 to TRBJ2-5; D gene ambiguous. The CDR3 has 14 residues. The V end lost 0 bases, the J end lost 5 bases, and 11 bases lay between the germline ends. Germline values: CDR1 SGHRS, CDR2 YFSETQ. DNA of the CDR3: TGCGCCAGCAGCTTGGAGGCGACCGGGGAGACCCAGTACTTC. Translation: CASSLEATGETQYF.

The sample holds a few counts of this clone. This sequence joins TRBV5-4 and TRBJ2-7; a possible D gene is TRBD2 (6 bases). The CDR3 has 18 residues. The V and J ends lost 2 bases and 0 bases respectively, with 21 bases between them. Germline V CDR1 and CDR2: SGHNT, YYREEE (reference sequence). The CDR3 spells CASSFPGTGEEGSYEQYF. The CDR3 DNA follows: TGTGCCAGCAGCTTTCCCGGGACGGGAGAAGAAGGCTCCTACGAGCAGTACTTC.

The chain uses TRBV4-3 and TRBJ2-2; the D gene is possibly TRBD2 (5 bases). The CDR3 sequence is 15 residues long. Trimming shortened V by 7 bases and J by 5 bases, and 17 bases separated the two germline ends. Germline lookup yields CDR1 LGHNA and CDR2 YSLEER. The CDR3 loop is CASTRSLAVTGELFF. Written as DNA, the CDR3 is TGCGCCAGCACCCGTAGTCTAGCTGTTACCGGGGAGCTGTTTTTT.

At least ten counts were recorded for this clone. The chain joins TRBV7-9 to TRBJ2-4, with D possibly being TRBD1 (6 bases). V was trimmed by 0 bases and J by 1 base, leaving 7 bases between them. CDR3 length: 15 amino acids. Germline CDR1 is SEHNR and CDR2 is FQNEAQ (reference sequence). CDR3: CASSLAQGAKNIQYF. CDR3 bases: TGTGCCAGCAGCTTAGCGCAGGGGGCCAAAAACATTCAGTACTTC.

V and J are TRBV7-9 and TRBJ2-5; the match to TRBD2 covers 7 bases. Trimming cost V 1 base and J 3 bases; bases outside gene matches: 8. CDR1 is SEHNR, CDR2 FQNEAQ, per germline (reference sequence). This CDR3 has 16 residues. CDR3 coding DNA: TGTGCCAGCAGCTTAGAAGCGGGACCGCGAAAAGAGACCCAGTACTTC. It is translated as CASSLEAGPRKETQYF.

The gene calls are TRBV6-1 and TRBJ2-2, with 8 nucleotides matching TRBD1. Germline values: CDR1 MNHNS, CDR2 SASEGT. Losses at the gene ends were 3 bases for V and 4 bases for J; bases not matched to a gene: 13. This CDR3 has 18 amino acids. In nucleotides, the CDR3 is TGTGCCAGCAGTGATACACCCGGGACAGGTAGCGGCACCGGGGAGCTGTTTTTT. This translates into CASSDTPGTGSGTGELFF.

The chain links TRBV11-1 to TRBJ2-7; D may be TRBD2 (6 bases). Trimming removed 5 bases from V and 6 bases from J, with 17 bases in between. Germline values: CDR1 SGHAT, CDR2 FQDESV (reference sequence). The CDR3 length is 14 residues. This CDR3 reads CASSQIMGGAEQYF. DNA of the CDR3: TGTGCCAGCAGCCAGATAATGGGCGGGGCCGAGCAGTACTTC.

The J gene is TRBJ2-6, the V gene TRBV6-5; D remains ambiguous. Germline loops: CDR1 MNHEY, CDR2 SVGAGI. V lost 4 bases, J lost 0 bases, and 4 bases lay in between. There are 14 residues in the CDR3. CDR3 region: CASSLVSGANVLTF. DNA of the CDR3: TGTGCCAGCAGTTTAGTCTCTGGGGCCAACGTCCTGACTTTC.

V is TRBV7-2 and J is TRBJ2-2; TRBD1 agrees at 12 bases. This CDR3 has 16 amino acids. V lost 5 bases and J lost 7; bases outside the gene matches: 8. The V gene's germline CDR1 is SGHTA and CDR2 FQGNSA. The CDR3 region is CASSDRDRGRVGELFF. The CDR3 DNA follows: TGTGCCAGCAGCGATCGGGACAGGGGGCGGGTCGGGGAGCTGTTTTTT.

In DNA, the CDR3 is TGTGCCAGCAGCTTGCAGGGGGCGAATGAGCAGTTCTTC. Its protein is CASSLQGANEQFF. The V call is TRBV7-7, the J call TRBJ2-1, with 8 positions matching TRBD1. Germline V CDR1 and CDR2: SSHAT, FNYEAQ (reference sequence). The CDR3 is 13 residues long. The J segment lost 7 bases and the V segment lost 3 bases, leaving 2 bases of the junction unmatched.

The chain joins TRBV7-2 to TRBJ1-2, with 9 bases lining up with TRBD1. The V gene end was trimmed by 0 bases and the J gene end by 8 bases; junction bases not matched to a gene: 7. The germline V gene has CDR1 SGHTA and CDR2 FQGNSA. This CDR3 spans 15 amino acids. CDR3 loop: CASSLATGGVEGYTF. CDR3 coding DNA: TGTGCCAGCAGCTTAGCGACAGGGGGTGTGGAAGGCTACACCTTC.

The CDR3 here is CASSRQGALNEKLFF. The CDR3 nucleotides are TGTGCCAGCAGTAGACAGGGGGCCCTTAATGAAAAACTGTTTTTT. V gene TRBV27 combines with J gene TRBJ1-4; TRBD1 agrees at 10 bases. This CDR3 comprises 15 residues. CDR1 and CDR2 from the germline V gene are MNHEY and SMNVEV (reference sequence). V gave up 5 bases and J gave up 4 bases; unmatched junction bases: 4.

This chain joins TRBV5-4 and TRBJ2-3, with D possibly TRBD2 on 6 matching bases. V was pared by 7 bases and J by 0 bases, with 18 bases between. The CDR3 runs to 16 residues. Germline CDR1 is SGHNT and CDR2 is YYREEE (reference sequence). For the CDR3, the DNA is TGTGCCAGCCCATCGAATAGCGGTACTAGCACAGATACGCAGTATTTT. It encodes CASPSNSGTSTDTQYF.

The gene calls are TRBV10-3 and TRBJ1-2, with TRBD1 matching 9 bases. This CDR3 is built from 13 residues. V trimming: 6 bases; J trimming: 7 bases; junction bases outside the gene matches: 6. Germline V CDR1 and CDR2: ENHRY, SYGVKD. CDR3 coding DNA: TGTGCCATCAGCCCCGGGACAGGGAGTGGCTACACCTTC. Its translation: CAISPGTGSGYTF.

The rearrangement uses TRBV5-4 and TRBJ2-7; 9 bases match TRBD1. Germline CDR1 and CDR2: SGHNT and YYREEE (reference sequence). V was pared by 4 bases and J by 7 bases, with 6 bases of the junction left unmatched. The length of the CDR3 is 13 residues. The CDR3 here is CASSVGGQGEQYF. In DNA, the CDR3 is TGTGCCAGCAGCGTTGGGGGACAGGGAGAGCAGTACTTC.

The chain carries TRBV19 and TRBJ2-3; D remains ambiguous. The CDR3 spans 12 residues. Trimming stripped 3 bases from V and 5 bases from J, with 6 bases between. Germline CDR1 reads LNHDA; CDR2 reads SQIVND (reference sequence). The chain's CDR3 is CASSIGRDTQYF. CDR3 DNA sequence: TGTGCCAGTAGTATTGGGCGAGATACGCAGTATTTT.

This chain uses TRBV10-3 with TRBJ2-1; D is uncertain. V lost 6 bases to trimming and J lost 5 bases, with 8 bases between them. Germline values: CDR1 ENHRY, CDR2 SYGVKD. The CDR3 runs 12 residues. This chain's CDR3 is CAISRENNEQFF. CDR3 nucleotide sequence: TGTGCCATCAGCCGAGAGAACAATGAGCAGTTCTTC.

This clone was detected only once. The chain has TRBV12-5 and TRBJ1-1, with D unclear. The CDR3 is 14 amino acids. V was shortened by 1 base and J by 3 bases, with 9 bases between the two germline ends. Germline CDR1 is LGHNT and CDR2 is FRNRAP. The CDR3 DNA sequence: TGTGCTAGTGGTTTGGACGGGATGTACACTGAAGCTTTCTTT. Translation gives CASGLDGMYTEAFF.

V gene TRBV7-2 combines with J gene TRBJ2-5, with D maybe TRBD1 (5 bases). CDR3 length equals 13 residues. The ends were cut back, 5 bases at V and 7 bases at J, with 14 bases in the middle. Per the germline V gene, CDR1 is SGHTA and CDR2 is FQGNSA. CDR3 amino acids: CASSPTTQGTQYF. Written as DNA, the CDR3 is TGTGCCAGCAGCCCTACTACCCAGGGGACCCAGTACTTC.

The chain joins TRBV7-9 to TRBJ2-1, with D unresolved. The germline V gene has CDR1 SEHNR and CDR2 FQNEAQ (reference sequence). This CDR3 spans 14 amino acids. Trimming took off 1 base at V and 6 bases at J, with 10 bases between the two ends. The CDR3 coding sequence is TGTGCCAGCAGCTTAGGACCAGGTGGCAATGAGCAGTTCTTC. It encodes CASSLGPGGNEQFF.

This clone has more than one count but fewer than ten. The rearrangement joins TRBV11-3 to TRBJ2-1; a possible D gene is TRBD2 (7 bases). V was clipped by 4 bases and J by 7 bases, with 14 bases between them. Germline-derived CDR1 and CDR2 are SGHNT and YENEEA. The CDR3 covers 14 residues. This CDR3 is CASSSRGGGNEQFF. The DNA for the CDR3 is TGTGCCAGCAGCTCCCGGGGAGGGGGGAATGAGCAGTTCTTC.

This chain links TRBV21-1 with TRBJ2-1; the DNA was not compared with TRBD1, the D call given in the table. TRBV21-1 is a known pseudogene. The CDR3 consists of 15 residues. The CDR3 loop reads CASFREGQGIHEQFF. CDR3 DNA sequence: TGTGCCAGCTTTAGGGAAGGGCAGGGTATCCATGAGCAGTTCTTC.

This clone occurred once. The chain employs TRBV2 and TRBJ2-2; 9 bases align to TRBD2. CDR3 size: 16 residues. J gave up 3 bases and V 3 bases, and 5 bases lay outside the gene matches. CDR1 and CDR2 from the germline V gene are SNHLY and FYNNEI. This CDR3 reads CASSDRLAGDTGELFF. The CDR3 bases are TGTGCCAGCAGTGATCGGTTAGCGGGAGACACCGGGGAGCTGTTTTTT.

The chain couples TRBV5-1 to TRBJ1-4, with D hard to call. The germline CDR1 and CDR2 sequences are SGHRS and YFSETQ. CDR3 length: 15 amino acids. With 4 bases removed from V and 5 bases from J, the gap between germline ends came to 15 bases. The DNA of the CDR3 is TGCGCCAGCAGCCCCCGGGGAGACCCGAATGAAAAACTGTTTTTT. Translation: CASSPRGDPNEKLFF.

The rearrangement joins TRBV27 to TRBJ1-5; D is unclear. Germline CDR1 reads MNHEY; CDR2 reads SMNVEV (reference sequence). This CDR3 region has 14 residues. The V end was cut by 0 bases, the J end by 6 bases, with 9 bases between. This chain's CDR3 is CASSLSTQGQPQHF. The CDR3 bases are TGTGCCAGCAGTTTATCGACTCAAGGTCAGCCCCAGCATTTT.

The V and J genes are TRBV5-1 and TRBJ1-1, with D tentatively TRBD1 (6 bases). The CDR3 is made up of 13 amino acids. In germline, CDR1 is SGHRS, CDR2 YFSETQ. Trimming took 4 bases from V and 7 from J, leaving 14 bases between them. The CDR3 DNA is TGCGCCAGCAGCCCGGACAGTTTTGATGAAGCTTTCTTT. This translates into CASSPDSFDEAFF.